This T cell receptor beta chain was identified during a study of T cell repertoires in cytomegalovirus infection. Turning to the study itself: It was the public TCR beta signatures that indicated both CMV infection and matching HLA type. Points from the study as a whole: The ex vivo response was dominated by HLA-C-restricted CMV-specific TCR beta clonotypes. People with CMV and the relevant HLA were identified by cumulative public TCR beta family frequency.

As for this clonotype: The antigen is undetermined.

Germline V gene data show CDR1 as SGDLS and CDR2 as YYNGEE. This CDR3 is 16 amino acids long. With V trimmed by 4 bases and J by 4 bases, 8 bases remained unmatched. One entry per CDR3 protein, called by TCRdb with MiXCR from the reads. The sample consists of more than 500,000 distinct CDR3 sequences, about 15% of them appearing once. Sequenced: CD8+ T cells from PBMCs. The TCR originated in a human donor in good health (CMV status not recorded). Some clones in this sample may be carry-over from other donors' samples. The chain carries TRBV9 and TRBJ2-7; 13 bases are shared with TRBD2. The CDR3 loop is CASSIGTSGAVYEQYF. DNA for the CDR3: TGTGCCAGCAGCATTGGGACTAGCGGGGCGGTATACGAGCAGTACTTC.